These 10 T cell receptor beta chains share one sample of origin, sequenced in a study of T cell changes during pregnancy in multiple sclerosis. TCRdb's copy holds only in-frame clones and misses some; the assay was immunoSEQ multiplex PCR. The sample shows about 40,000 clones, about 91% of them seen only once. Specimen: CD8+ T cells from peripheral blood mononuclear cells, collected before pregnancy. These TCRs come from a female donor with multiple sclerosis, enrolled in a pregnancy study.

The chain joins TRBV27 to TRBJ1-1, with D hard to call. V was clipped by 6 bases and J by 0 bases, with 11 bases between them. CDR3 length: 14 amino acids. Germline CDR1 is MNHEY and CDR2 is SMNVEV (reference sequence). Here the CDR3 DNA reads TGTGCCAGCAGGGAGACCGGTATGAACACTGAAGCTTTCTTT. Amino acid sequence: CASRETGMNTEAFF.

The V call is TRBV9, the J call TRBJ2-1, with 12 positions matching TRBD2. Germline trimming cut 4 bases from V and 8 bases from J; bases unmatched to any gene: 13. Germline V gene sequence: CDR1 SGDLS, CDR2 YYNGEE. The CDR3 runs 17 residues. CDR3 amino acids: CASSPRTSGIKGHEQFF. CDR3 nucleotides: TGTGCCAGCAGCCCTCGGACTAGCGGGATCAAAGGACATGAGCAGTTCTTC.

This clone was seen once. The V and J genes are TRBV30 and TRBJ2-7, with D possibly TRBD2 on 5 matching bases. V gave up 1 base and J gave up 0 bases, with 10 bases separating them. In germline, CDR1 is GTSNPN, CDR2 SVGIG (reference sequence). The CDR3 has 14 amino acids. The CDR3 nucleotides are TGTGCCTGGAGTGCTGAGGGCAGCTCCTACGAGCAGTACTTC. Translation gives CAWSAEGSSYEQYF.

Only one count was recorded for this clone. The chain couples TRBV11-2 to TRBJ2-3, with a tentative D call TRBD2 (5 bases). This CDR3 contains 13 residues. V lost 5 bases and J 0 bases, leaving 6 bases between the germline ends. Germline lookup yields CDR1 SGHAT and CDR2 FQNNGV. The CDR3 sequence is CASSRTSTDTQYF. The DNA for the CDR3 is TGTGCCAGCAGCAGGACTAGCACAGATACGCAGTATTTT.

This clone was recorded only once. This rearrangement joins TRBV23-1 to TRBJ2-1, with 7 bases matching TRBD2. TRBV23-1 is classed as an ORF, of uncertain function. J gave up 7 bases and V 0 bases, and 0 bases lay outside the gene matches. The CDR3 is 13 residues long. The CDR3 region has the DNA TGCGCCAGCAGTCAATCGCGGGGGAATGAGCAGTTCTTC. Translation gives CASSQSRGNEQFF.

In this sample, this clone is hyperexpanded. The V gene is TRBV29-1, the J gene TRBJ1-1, with D unresolved. The germline V gene encodes CDR1 SQVTM and CDR2 ANQGSEA. This CDR3 spans 11 amino acids. V was clipped by 3 bases and J by 7 bases, with 9 bases between them. The CDR3, as DNA: TGCAGCGTTGATTCGCAGGATGAAGCTTTCTTT. Protein: CSVDSQDEAFF.

V usage is TRBV28 and J usage is TRBJ1-1, with D hard to call. Germline assignment: CDR1 MDHEN and CDR2 SYDVKM. CDR3 length: 15 residues. Trimming took off 1 base at V and 1 base at J, with 10 bases between the two ends. The CDR3 DNA reads as TGTGCCAGCAGTTTATTCGACACCCCGAACACTGAAGCTTTCTTT. Translated: CASSLFDTPNTEAFF.

This clone was recorded once. V is TRBV15 and J is TRBJ2-1; 10 bases match TRBD2. Looked up from germline, CDR1 is LNHNV and CDR2 is YYDKDF (reference sequence). The CDR3 extends over 15 amino acids. Unmatched junction bases numbered 7, after V lost 3 bases and J lost 8 bases. The CDR3 DNA reads as TGTGCCACCAGCAGCCGAGCGGGAGGGCCCCATGAGCAGTTCTTC. Translated: CATSSRAGGPHEQFF.

The chain has TRBV13 and TRBJ2-1; a weak D match, TRBD1 (6 bases). Trimming left V 0 bases short and J 3 bases short, with 18 bases between. CDR3 length: 18 residues. Per the germline V gene, CDR1 is PRHDT and CDR2 is FYEKMQ (reference sequence). The CDR3 DNA reads TGTGCCAGCAGCTTAGGGGTCCGAGGGGGTAGTGACTACAATGAGCAGTTCTTC. Its protein product is CASSLGVRGGSDYNEQFF.

The rearrangement links TRBV6-5 to TRBJ2-7; a weak D match, TRBD2 (5 bases). The CDR3 consists of 13 residues. Germline loops: CDR1 MNHEY, CDR2 SVGAGI. V was clipped by 10 bases and J by 4 bases, with 17 bases between them. The CDR3 here is CATSDSLFYEQYF. The CDR3 nucleotides read TGTGCCACTTCGGACTCGCTCTTTTACGAGCAGTACTTC.